What follows are 6 T cell receptor beta chains derived from one specimen sequenced in a study of blood T cell repertoires in COVID-19. Sequenced by immunoSEQ multiplex PCR; TCRdb stores in-frame clones only, minus some. Of 200,000 to 250,000 clones in the sample, about 81% were seen once. Sequencing used peripheral blood. The receptor source for this set is a woman of 80 years or more with COVID-19, enrolled during active disease.

The chain uses TRBV12-3 or TRBV12-4 and TRBJ2-7, with 7 bases fitting TRBD1. Trimming at V came to 6 bases and at J to 0 bases, leaving 2 bases not matched to a gene. The CDR3 is 13 residues long. The CDR3 loop reads CASRRDSSYEQYF. CDR3 sequence (DNA): TGTGCCAGCAGGAGGGACAGCTCCTACGAGCAGTACTTC.

The genes are TRBV7-4 and TRBJ1-2; weak D call: TRBD1 (5 bases). CDR3 length equals 13 residues. Germline-derived CDR1 and CDR2 are SGHVT and SQSDAQ. V was cut by 1 base and J by 5 bases, with 8 bases left in between. The CDR3 reads CASSLVAGYGYTF. Here the CDR3 DNA reads TGTGCCAGCAGCTTAGTGGCAGGGTATGGCTACACCTTC.

The sample holds a few counts of this clone. The chain links TRBV27 to TRBJ2-5, with TRBD2 matching 9 bases. Trimming removed 3 bases from V and 2 bases from J; junction bases left unmatched: 4. CDR1 and CDR2 from the germline V gene are MNHEY and SMNVEV (reference sequence). The CDR3 has 15 amino acids. The CDR3 protein is CASSFGREGQETQYF. CDR3 DNA sequence: TGTGCCAGCAGTTTCGGGCGGGAGGGTCAAGAGACCCAGTACTTC.

The J gene is TRBJ1-5, the V gene TRBV7-9; a weak D match, TRBD1 (5 bases). Germline V gene sequence: CDR1 SEHNR, CDR2 FQNEAQ (reference sequence). The CDR3 runs 15 residues. V gave up 0 bases and J gave up 5 bases, with 11 bases separating them. The CDR3 is CASSLAGLRDQPQHF. The CDR3 DNA reads TGTGCCAGCAGCTTAGCCGGTCTCAGGGATCAGCCCCAGCATTTT.

J is TRBJ2-7 and V is TRBV28; the match to TRBD2 covers 7 bases. The V and J ends lost 4 bases and 2 bases, in that order; junction bases with no gene match: 8. The CDR3 runs 15 residues. In germline, CDR1 is MDHEN, CDR2 SYDVKM. CDR3 protein: CASSSSGDLTYEQYF. CDR3 in DNA: TGTGCCAGCAGTTCTAGCGGCGATCTCACCTACGAGCAGTACTTC.

This clone was recorded only once. A read error may produce the germline difference seen at one junction end. The chain has TRBV28 and TRBJ2-7; 7 nucleotides line up with TRBD1. Germline V gene lookup returns CDR1 MDHEN and CDR2 SYDVKM. CDR3 size: 12 residues. The CDR3 here is CASSSSDRVPNF. The CDR3 bases are TGTGCCAGCAGTTCTTCTGACAGGGTCCCCAACTTC.